This TCR beta chain stems from a study of CD8 T cells in Susac syndrome. Study-wide background: Patients with Susac syndrome were therapy-naive, treated with corticosteroids, or treated with intravenous immunoglobulin alone when blood was collected.

Looked up from germline, CDR1 is SGDLS and CDR2 is YYNGEE. The ends were cut back, 7 bases at V and 10 bases at J, with 12 bases in the middle. This CDR3 is built from 11 residues. Random hexamers served to reverse transcribe roughly 0.45 to 1 ug RNA. The authors amplified TCR beta CDR3 across 54 Vbeta and 13 Jbeta using immunoSEQ multiplex PCR. TCRdb reprocessed the immunoSEQ multiplex PCR reads with MiXCR, giving one entry per CDR3 protein. The repertoire includes under 150,000 distinct CDR3 sequences, approximately 96% of them detected once, and approximately 0.08% sits in the top ten. This chain joins TRBV9 and TRBJ2-1, with D possibly matching TRBD1 (6 bases). The sequenced material came from CD4+ T cells from PBMCs. This receptor was identified in a human donor with Susac syndrome. CDR3 protein: CASARDREQFF. The CDR3 nucleotides are TGTGCCAGCGCAAGAGACAGGGAGCAGTTCTTC. The complete variable domain, with remaining parts taken from reference TRBV9 and TRBJ2-1, reads DSGVTQTPKHLITATGQRVTLRCSPRSGDLSVYWYQQSLDQGLQFLIQYYNGEERAKGNILERFSAQQFPDLHSELNLSSLELGDSALYFCASARDREQFFGPGTRLTVL.